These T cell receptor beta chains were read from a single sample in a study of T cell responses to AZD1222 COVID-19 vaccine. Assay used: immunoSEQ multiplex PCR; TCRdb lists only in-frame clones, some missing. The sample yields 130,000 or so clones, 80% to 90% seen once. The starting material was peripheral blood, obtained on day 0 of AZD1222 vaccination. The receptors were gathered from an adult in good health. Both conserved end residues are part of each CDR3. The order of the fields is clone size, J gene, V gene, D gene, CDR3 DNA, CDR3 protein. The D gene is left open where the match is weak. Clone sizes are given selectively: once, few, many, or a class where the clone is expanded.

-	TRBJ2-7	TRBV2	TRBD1	TGTGCCAGGGGGGTGGGACAGAGGTACGAGCAGTACTTC	CARGVGQRYEQYF
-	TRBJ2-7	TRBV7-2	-	TGTGCCAGCAGCCCGTCCGGGAATTCCTACGAGCAGTACTTC	CASSPSGNSYEQYF
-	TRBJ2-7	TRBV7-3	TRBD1	TGTGCCAGCAGCTTAGACAGGGGCTACGAGCAGTACTTC	CASSLDRGYEQYF
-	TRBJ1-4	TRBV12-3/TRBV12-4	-	TGTGCCAGCAGTTTCGGCGAGGGACAAAAACTGTTTTTT	CASSFGEGQKLFF
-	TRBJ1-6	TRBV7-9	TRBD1	TGTGCCAGCAGCTCCCGGGGGACAGGGAATTCACCCCTCCACTTT	CASSSRGTGNSPLHF
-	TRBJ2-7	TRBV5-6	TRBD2	TGTGCCAGCAGCCCGGGAGGCAGGGCTAGCTCCTACGAGCAGTACTTC	CASSPGGRASSYEQYF
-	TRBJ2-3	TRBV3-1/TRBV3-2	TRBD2	TGTGCCAGCAGCCAAGAGTCCAGCGGGGGGGCGCGGAGTACGCAGTATTTT	CASSQESSGGARSTQYF
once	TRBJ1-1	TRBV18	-	TGTGCCAGCTCACCAGGGACGGGGAACACTGAAGCTTTCTTT	CASSPGTGNTEAFF
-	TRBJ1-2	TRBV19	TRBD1	TGTGCCAGTAGTGGGGGACAGGGCCCACGCTATGGCTACACCTTC	CASSGGQGPRYGYTF
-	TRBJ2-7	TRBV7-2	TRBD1	TGTGCCAGCACGGACAGGGGGCGGTACGAGCAGTACTTC	CASTDRGRYEQYF
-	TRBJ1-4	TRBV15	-	TGTGCCACCCTTTCCGCCGATCGGGATGAAAAACTGTTTTTT	CATLSADRDEKLFF
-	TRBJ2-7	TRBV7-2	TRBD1	TGTGCCGGACTAACCGGGACAGGGAACTCCTACGAGCAGTACTTC	CAGLTGTGNSYEQYF
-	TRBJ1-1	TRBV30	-	TGTGCCTGGAGTGCCCCGGACAGCATGAACACTGAAGCTTTCTTT	CAWSAPDSMNTEAFF
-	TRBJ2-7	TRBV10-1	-	TGCGCCAGCAGTGATGAAACAGGGAGTCCCTACGAGCAGTACTTC	CASSDETGSPYEQYF
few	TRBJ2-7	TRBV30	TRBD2	TGTGCCTGGTCAATCGGCGGGAGGGCCATCGAGCAGTACTTC	CAWSIGGRAIEQYF